This T cell receptor (beta chain) is from a study of blood T cell repertoires in COVID-19. The wider study: COVID-19 samples collected from the United States, Italy and Spain covered acute and convalescent phases. PBMCs, B-cell-depleted T cells, or T cells were the source of the cDNA or gDNA that made up the material.

Authors' methods: Estimated nucleated cell counts came from reference gene primer amplification. The data were produced by immunoSEQ multiplex PCR, yet TCRdb's version contains in-frame clones alone and is incomplete. The D gene and trimming were derived from the DNA, and the V and J assignments and clone size from that table. Of 270,000 or so clones in the sample, 82% were seen once. Per the germline V gene, CDR1 is KGHSH and CDR2 is LQKENI. V trimming: 3 bases; J trimming: 1 base; junction bases outside the gene matches: 3. The CDR3 spans 15 residues. The chain joins TRBV18 to TRBJ2-1; 7 positions agree with TRBD2. The material sequenced was peripheral blood. This TCR came from a woman younger than 30 with acute or convalescent COVID-19. The CDR3 reads CASSPDGGSYNEQFF. In DNA form, the CDR3 reads TGTGCCAGCTCACCGGACGGGGGGTCCTACAATGAGCAGTTCTTC.